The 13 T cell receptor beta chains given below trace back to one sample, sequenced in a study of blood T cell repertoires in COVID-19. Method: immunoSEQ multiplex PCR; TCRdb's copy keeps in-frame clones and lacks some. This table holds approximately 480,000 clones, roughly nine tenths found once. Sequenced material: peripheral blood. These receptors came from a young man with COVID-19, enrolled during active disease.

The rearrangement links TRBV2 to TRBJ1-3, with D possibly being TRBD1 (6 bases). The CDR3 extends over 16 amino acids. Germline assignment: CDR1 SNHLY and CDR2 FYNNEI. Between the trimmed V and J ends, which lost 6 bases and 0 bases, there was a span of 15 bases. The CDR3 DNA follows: TGTGCCAGCAGGATTGAACAGGGTTTCTCTGGAAACACCATATATTTT. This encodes CASRIEQGFSGNTIYF.

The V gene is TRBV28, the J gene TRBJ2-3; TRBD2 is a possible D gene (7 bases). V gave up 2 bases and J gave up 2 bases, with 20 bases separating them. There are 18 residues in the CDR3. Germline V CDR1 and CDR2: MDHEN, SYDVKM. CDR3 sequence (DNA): TGTGCCAGCAGTTTAATAGTAGGGGGGGCAACATTCACAGATACGCAGTATTTT. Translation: CASSLIVGGATFTDTQYF.

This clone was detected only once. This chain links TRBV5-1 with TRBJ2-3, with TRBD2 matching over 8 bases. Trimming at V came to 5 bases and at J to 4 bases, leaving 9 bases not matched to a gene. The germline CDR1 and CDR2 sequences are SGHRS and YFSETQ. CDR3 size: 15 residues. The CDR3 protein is CASRTGTSGPDTQYF. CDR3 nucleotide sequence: TGCGCCAGCAGAACCGGGACTAGTGGCCCAGATACGCAGTATTTT.

CDR3 residues: CASSLYVRGHEQHTQYF. CDR3 sequence (DNA): TGCGCCAGCAGCTTGTATGTCCGGGGACACGAACAGCATACGCAGTATTTT. The genes are TRBV5-1 and TRBJ2-3, with D possibly TRBD1 on 6 matching bases. Germline values: CDR1 SGHRS, CDR2 YFSETQ. V lost 1 base to trimming and J lost 7 bases, with 22 bases between them. The CDR3 has 17 residues.

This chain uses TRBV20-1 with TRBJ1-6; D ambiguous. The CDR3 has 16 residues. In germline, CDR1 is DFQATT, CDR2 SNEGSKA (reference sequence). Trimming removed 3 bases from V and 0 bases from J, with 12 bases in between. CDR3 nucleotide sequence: TGCAGTGCTAGTCCCAGGAGGAACTCCTATAATTCACCCCTCCACTTT. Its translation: CSASPRRNSYNSPLHF.

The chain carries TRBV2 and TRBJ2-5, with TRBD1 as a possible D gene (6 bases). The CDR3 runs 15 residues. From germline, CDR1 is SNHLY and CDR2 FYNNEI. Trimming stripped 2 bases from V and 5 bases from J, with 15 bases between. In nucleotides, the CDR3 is TGTGCCAGCAGTGAACTGGGGACAAAGAGGGAGACCCAGTACTTC. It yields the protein CASSELGTKRETQYF.

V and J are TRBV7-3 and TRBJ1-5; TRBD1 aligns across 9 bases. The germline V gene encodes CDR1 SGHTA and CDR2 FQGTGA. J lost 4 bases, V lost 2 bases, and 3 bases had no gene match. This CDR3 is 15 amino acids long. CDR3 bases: TGTGCCAGCAGCTTAGGGGGACAGGGAAATCAGCCCCAGCATTTT. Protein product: CASSLGGQGNQPQHF.

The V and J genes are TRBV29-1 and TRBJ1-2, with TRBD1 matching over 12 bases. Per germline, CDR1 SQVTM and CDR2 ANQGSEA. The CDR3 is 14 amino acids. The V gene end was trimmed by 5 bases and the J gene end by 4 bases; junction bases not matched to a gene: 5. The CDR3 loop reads CSVLGTGGSYGYTF. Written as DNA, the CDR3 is TGCAGCGTTTTGGGGACAGGGGGCAGCTATGGCTACACCTTC.

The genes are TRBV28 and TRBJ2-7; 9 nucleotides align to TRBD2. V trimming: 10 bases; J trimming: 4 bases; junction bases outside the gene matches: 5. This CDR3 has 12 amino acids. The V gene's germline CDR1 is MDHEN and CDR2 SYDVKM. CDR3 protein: CATLAGNYEQYF. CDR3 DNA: TGTGCCACCCTAGCGGGAAATTACGAGCAGTACTTC.

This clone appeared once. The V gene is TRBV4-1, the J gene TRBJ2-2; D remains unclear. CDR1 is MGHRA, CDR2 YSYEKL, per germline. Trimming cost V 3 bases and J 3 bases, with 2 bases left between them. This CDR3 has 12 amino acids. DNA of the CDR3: TGCGCCAGCAGCCACTACACCGGGGAGCTGTTTTTT. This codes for CASSHYTGELFF.

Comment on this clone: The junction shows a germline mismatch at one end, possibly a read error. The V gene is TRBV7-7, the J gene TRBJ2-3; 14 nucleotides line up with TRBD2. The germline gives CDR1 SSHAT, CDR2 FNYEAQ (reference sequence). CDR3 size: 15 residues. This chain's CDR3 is CASSLGTSGRDTQYF. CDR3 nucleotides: TGTGCTAGCAGCTTAGGGACTAGCGGGAGAGATACGCAGTATTTT. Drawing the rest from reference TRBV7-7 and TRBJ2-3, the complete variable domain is GAGVSQSPRYKVTKRGQDVTLRCDPISSHATLYWYQQALGQGPEFLTYFNYEAQPDKSGLPSDRFSAERPEGSISTLTIQRTEQRDSAMYRCASSLGTSGRDTQYFGPGTRLTVL.

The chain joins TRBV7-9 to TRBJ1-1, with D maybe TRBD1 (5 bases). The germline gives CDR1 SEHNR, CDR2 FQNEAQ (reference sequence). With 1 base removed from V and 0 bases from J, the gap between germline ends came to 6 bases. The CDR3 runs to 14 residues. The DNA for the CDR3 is TGTGCCAGCAGCTTAGGGGGCGTGAACACTGAAGCTTTCTTT. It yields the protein CASSLGGVNTEAFF.

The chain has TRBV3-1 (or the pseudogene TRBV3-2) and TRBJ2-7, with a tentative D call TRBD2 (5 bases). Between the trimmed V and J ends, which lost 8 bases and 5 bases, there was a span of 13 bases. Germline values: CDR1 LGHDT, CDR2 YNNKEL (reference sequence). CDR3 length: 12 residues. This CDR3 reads CASRGSFHEQYF. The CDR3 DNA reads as TGTGCCAGCCGGGGATCTTTCCACGAGCAGTACTTC.